The 11 T cell receptor beta chains presented below share a single source sample, sequenced in a study of long-term antiretroviral therapy in people with HIV (dated by TCRdb to 2022 to 2024). Sequencing of the TRB variable region was done with the immunoSEQ hsTCRB v3.0 assay at survey level resolution. In its TCRdb copy, this immuneACCESS table keeps in-frame sequences only and misses some clones. Where compared with another copy, unresolved V genes explain less than half of these, and the others have no known cause. Present in this sample are about 18,000 clones, 80% to 90% of which were seen just once. In total, the top ten clones hold nearly 9.5% of the sample. Sample: unsorted PBMCs, taken 4.2 years after starting antiretroviral therapy. All receptors derive from a man aged 45-60 years with HIV.

This chain's CDR3 is CASRMTGGDEQYF. The CDR3 DNA follows: TGTGCCAGCCGGATGACAGGGGGCGACGAGCAGTACTTC. V and J are TRBV6-5 and TRBJ2-7; 10 nucleotides match TRBD1. This CDR3 comprises 13 residues. With V trimmed by 8 bases and J by 5 bases, 6 bases remained unmatched. CDR1 MNHEY and CDR2 SVGAGI come from the germline V gene.

The chain joins TRBV7-9 to TRBJ1-1, with TRBD1 identical over 7 bases. CDR3 size: 16 residues. J gave up 1 base and V 8 bases, and 13 bases lay outside the gene matches. CDR1 and CDR2 (germline): SEHNR, FQNEAQ (reference sequence). The CDR3 region is CASRTGDPTANTEAFF. CDR3 bases: TGTGCCAGCCGCACAGGGGACCCTACAGCGAACACTGAAGCTTTCTTT.

CDR3 in amino acids: CAWRDSSYEQYF. For the CDR3, the DNA is TGTGCCTGGAGAGACAGCTCCTACGAGCAGTACTTC. The V call is TRBV30, the J call TRBJ2-7; D perhaps matches TRBD1 (5 bases). Germline CDR1 reads GTSNPN; CDR2 reads SVGIG (reference sequence). The CDR3 spans 12 residues. Trimming left V 3 bases short and J 0 bases short, with 6 bases between. The whole variable domain, filled in from reference TRBV30 and TRBJ2-7, reads SQTIHQWPATLVQPVGSPLSLECTVEGTSNPNLYWYRQAAGRGLQLLFYSVGIGQISSEVPQNLSASRPQDRQFILSSKKLLLSDSGFYLCAWRDSSYEQYFGPGTRLTVT.

This chain connects TRBV7-6 to TRBJ2-7; 11 bases match TRBD2. This CDR3 is 18 amino acids long. Unmatched junction bases numbered 13, after V lost 5 bases and J lost 1 base. The germline gives CDR1 SGHVS, CDR2 FNYEAQ. In nucleotides, the CDR3 is TGTGCCAGCAGCGACGCACCACTAGCGGGGGCCTCTTCCTACGAGCAGTACTTC. Translation: CASSDAPLAGASSYEQYF.

This chain connects TRBV28 to TRBJ2-1, with 9 bases aligning to TRBD2. Germline assignment: CDR1 MDHEN and CDR2 SYDVKM. The CDR3 spans 17 residues. Trimming took 3 bases from V and 4 from J; bases not matched to a gene: 10. The CDR3: CASSFNGLAGLYNEQFF. For the CDR3, the DNA is TGTGCCAGCAGTTTCAACGGGCTAGCGGGGTTATACAATGAGCAGTTCTTC.

The chain carries TRBV5-4 and TRBJ1-1; 7 nucleotides match TRBD1. The CDR3 spans 15 residues. With 6 bases clipped from V and 0 bases from J, the junction kept 8 bases outside the gene matches. The germline CDR1 and CDR2 sequences are SGHNT and YYREEE (reference sequence). CDR3 region: CASNGIGTVNTEAFF. CDR3 nucleotide sequence: TGTGCCAGCAACGGGATCGGGACAGTGAACACTGAAGCTTTCTTT.

The rearrangement links TRBV6-6 to TRBJ1-1; maybe TRBD1 (5 bases). The germline gives CDR1 MNHNY, CDR2 SVGAGI (reference sequence). Trimming took 2 bases from V and 8 from J, leaving 12 bases between them. The CDR3 sequence is 13 residues long. In DNA form, the CDR3 reads TGTGCCAGCAGTTACGAAAAGGGGACCGAAGCTTTCTTT. It codes for CASSYEKGTEAFF.

V and J are TRBV5-1 and TRBJ2-2; D is unclear. V lost 4 bases and J 6 bases, leaving 10 bases between the germline ends. The CDR3 spans 13 residues. The germline V gene encodes CDR1 SGHRS and CDR2 YFSETQ. This CDR3 is CASSPRTSGELFF. CDR3 in DNA: TGCGCCAGCAGCCCCCGGACGTCCGGGGAGCTGTTTTTT.

The CDR3 DNA reads as TGTGCCAGCACCGGGGGGATGGGAGCTTTCTTT. Translating it yields CASTGGMGAFF. J is TRBJ1-1 and V is TRBV6-6; tentatively, D is TRBD1 (5 bases). Germline V CDR1 and CDR2: MNHNY, SVGAGI (reference sequence). Trimming took 7 bases from V and 10 from J, leaving 13 bases between them. The CDR3 contains 11 residues.

This rearrangement joins TRBV9 to TRBJ2-3; D may be TRBD2 (6 bases). V was cut by 3 bases and J by 3 bases, with 14 bases left in between. Looked up from germline, CDR1 is SGDLS and CDR2 is YYNGEE. This CDR3 is built from 15 residues. CDR3 sequence reads: CASSEYELATDTQYF. The CDR3 coding sequence is TGTGCCAGCAGCGAATATGAGCTAGCGACAGATACGCAGTATTTT.

The table lists this clone with a count of one. The chain links TRBV7-6 to TRBJ2-5, with D hard to call. Germline V CDR1 and CDR2: SGHVS, FNYEAQ. The germline V and J ends were trimmed by 5 bases and 3 bases, with 16 bases remaining between them. The CDR3 sequence is 15 residues long. The CDR3 protein is CASSLQIPAEETQYF. The CDR3 nucleotides read TGTGCCAGCAGCCTTCAGATCCCGGCGGAAGAGACCCAGTACTTC.